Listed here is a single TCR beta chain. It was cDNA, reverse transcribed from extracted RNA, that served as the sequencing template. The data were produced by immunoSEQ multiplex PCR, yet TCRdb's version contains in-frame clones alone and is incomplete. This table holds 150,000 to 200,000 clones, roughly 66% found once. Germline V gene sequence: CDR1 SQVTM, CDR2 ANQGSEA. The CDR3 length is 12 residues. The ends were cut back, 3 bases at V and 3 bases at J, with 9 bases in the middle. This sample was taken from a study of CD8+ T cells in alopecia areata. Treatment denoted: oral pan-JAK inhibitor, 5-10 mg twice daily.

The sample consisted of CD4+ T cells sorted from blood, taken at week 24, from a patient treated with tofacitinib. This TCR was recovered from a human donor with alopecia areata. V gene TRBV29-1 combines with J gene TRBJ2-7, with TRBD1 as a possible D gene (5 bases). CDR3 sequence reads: CSVETVLYEQYF. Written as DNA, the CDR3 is TGCAGCGTTGAGACAGTCCTCTACGAGCAGTACTTC.